The T cell receptor (beta chain) under discussion was sequenced for a study of shared clonotypes between healthy human individuals. Study outcomes and limitations: Naive subsets, compared against memory subsets, generally had larger estimated richness values. Blood was the sole source, and tissue repertoires probably differ. It was observed that roughly 5.1% of naive CD4 clonotypes were shared across a few donors.

Investigators spread the genomic DNA of each subset evenly over several immunoSEQ plates. Sequencing used immunoSEQ multiplex PCR; TCRdb keeps in-frame clones, though not all of them. This sample has about 2 million clones, with approximately 94% found just once. The CDR3 has 14 residues. Germline CDR1 reads MNHNS; CDR2 reads SASEGT. Trimming cost V 6 bases and J 5 bases, with 13 bases left between them. As defined, naive CD8 cells were CD45RO-negative and positively selected for CCR7, with terminally differentiated effector memory CD45RA+ cells excluded. In the case of this clone: Its antigen is as yet unknown.

V and J are TRBV6-1 and TRBJ1-4, with D perhaps TRBD1 (6 bases). The clonotype originates from a man aged 18 to 35 in good health. The specimen sequenced was naive CD8+ T cells sorted from blood. CDR3 nucleotides: TGTGCCAGCAGCCTTAGACAGGACAATGAAAAACTGTTTTTT. Its protein product is CASSLRQDNEKLFF.